This T cell receptor beta chain comes out of a study of T-cell memory formation after mild COVID-19. TCRdb recomputed calls from the 5' RACE reads with MiXCR, one row per CDR3 protein. The sample has more than 110,000 distinct CDR3 sequences; more than 13% are singletons. The CDR3 consists of 14 residues. With 3 bases removed from V and 8 bases from J, the gap between germline ends came to 15 bases. The chain employs TRBV12-3 or TRBV12-4 and TRBJ2-3; a weak D match, TRBD2 (5 bases). The material sequenced was PBMCs or a T cell subset sorted from them (not recorded which). This TCR derives from an adult woman who had mild COVID-19 (a few samples of this study predate the infection). Cell type and time point are not known. This CDR3 is CASSFGQTAGTQYF. CDR3 in DNA: TGTGCCAGCAGTTTTGGTCAGACCGCGGGTACGCAGTATTTT.